The rows below give T cell receptor beta chains drawn from one sample of a study of Graves' ophthalmopathy and Graves' hyperthyroidism. TCRdb redid the calling of the multiplex PCR reads with MiXCR, one entry per CDR3 protein. The top ten hold around half of the sample, which has some 250,000 distinct CDR3 sequences, around 42% seen once. Sequencing input: peripheral blood. The receptor source for this set is an adult man with Graves' ophthalmopathy. The CDR3 runs from the conserved cysteine through the conserved F or W. A D gene is named only where the DNA matches it firmly. Only part of the rows carry a size: once, few, many, or a class if the clone is expanded.

V gene	clone size	J gene	CDR3 length	D gene	CDR3 protein	CDR3 DNA
TRBV19	NA	TRBJ2-7	16	NA	CATKGGPGNVPFEQYF	TGTGCCACCAAAGGGGGTCCTGGAAACGTCCCTTTCGAGCAGTACTTC
TRBV29-1	NA	TRBJ2-2	12	NA	CSVDRNTGELFF	TGCAGCGTTGACAGGAACACCGGGGAGCTGTTTTTT
TRBV20-1	NA	TRBJ2-5	14	NA	CSAGGMVGKETQYF	TGCAGTGCTGGCGGGATGGTGGGAAAAGAGACCCAGTACTTC
TRBV14	NA	TRBJ1-1	12	NA	CASSPGFTEAFF	TGTGCCAGCAGCCCGGGGTTTACTGAAGCTTTCTTT
TRBV13	NA	TRBJ2-5	13	NA	CASSPRSSETQYF	TGTGCCAGCTCCCCCCGGTCGAGTGAGACCCAGTACTTC
TRBV5-4	NA	TRBJ1-1	14	NA	CASSGWPSNTEAFF	TGTGCCAGCAGCGGATGGCCCTCGAACACTGAAGCTTTCTTT
TRBV7-9	NA	TRBJ2-7	15	NA	CASSAAGTPYYEQYF	TGTGCCAGCAGCGCAGCCGGGACACCGTATTACGAGCAGTACTTC
TRBV10-2	NA	TRBJ1-3	15	NA	CASSGAGRSGNTIYF	TGCGCCAGCAGTGGAGCGGGGCGCTCTGGAAACACCATATATTTT
TRBV6-6	few	TRBJ1-5	13	NA	CASNPGANQPQHF	TGTGCCAGCAATCCGGGGGCCAATCAGCCCCAGCATTTT
TRBV11-2	once	TRBJ2-2	13	NA	CASSPGEAGELFF	TGTGCCAGCAGCCCAGGGGAAGCCGGGGAGCTGTTTTTT
TRBV7-9	few	TRBJ1-2	15	NA	CASSYRGTPGNGYTF	TGTGCCAGCTCCTATCGGGGGACACCAGGGAATGGCTACACCTTC
TRBV7-3	few	TRBJ1-4	14	TRBD1	CASSRLGQGEKLFF	TGTGCCAGCAGCCGCCTCGGACAGGGTGAAAAACTGTTTTTT
TRBV2	NA	TRBJ1-1	15	TRBD1	CASIGTGEGSTEAFF	TGTGCCAGCATCGGGACAGGCGAAGGTAGCACTGAAGCTTTCTTT
TRBV12-3/TRBV12-4	once	TRBJ2-5	17	TRBD1	CASSYGTGATAGETQYF	TGTGCCAGCAGTTACGGGACAGGGGCCACCGCGGGGGAGACCCAGTACTTC